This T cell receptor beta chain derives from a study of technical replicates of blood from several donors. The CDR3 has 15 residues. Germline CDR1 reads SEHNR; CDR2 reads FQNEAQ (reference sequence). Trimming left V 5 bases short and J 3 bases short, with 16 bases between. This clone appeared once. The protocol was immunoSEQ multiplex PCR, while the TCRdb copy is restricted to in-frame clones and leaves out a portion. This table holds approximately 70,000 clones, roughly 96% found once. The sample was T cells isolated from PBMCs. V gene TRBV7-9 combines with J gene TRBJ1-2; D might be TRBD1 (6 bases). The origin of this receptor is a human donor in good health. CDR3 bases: TGTGCCAGCAGCCAAATCCGGCGGACAGACTATGGCTACACCTTC. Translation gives CASSQIRRTDYGYTF.